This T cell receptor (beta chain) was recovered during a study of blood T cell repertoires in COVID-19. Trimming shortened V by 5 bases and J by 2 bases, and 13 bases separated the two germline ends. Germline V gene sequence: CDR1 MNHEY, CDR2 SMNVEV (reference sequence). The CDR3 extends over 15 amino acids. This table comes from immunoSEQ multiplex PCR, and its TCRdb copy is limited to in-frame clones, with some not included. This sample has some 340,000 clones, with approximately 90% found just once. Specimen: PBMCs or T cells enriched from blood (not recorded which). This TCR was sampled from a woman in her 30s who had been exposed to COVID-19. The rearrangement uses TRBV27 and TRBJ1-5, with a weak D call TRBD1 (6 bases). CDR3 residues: CASSPESGGNQPQHF. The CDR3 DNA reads TGTGCCAGCAGTCCCGAATCAGGGGGCAATCAGCCCCAGCATTTT.